A selection of T cell receptor beta chains follows, all from one sample in a study of cytomegalovirus exposure and HLA in healthy donors. The table came from immunoSEQ multiplex PCR; TCRdb's copy has only in-frame clones and leaves some out. The top ten hold 2.1% of the sample, which has about 150,000 clones, about 86% seen once. What was sequenced was PBMCs. The receptors were sampled from a human donor in good health. CDR3s include the opening cysteine and the closing phenylalanine or tryptophan. D genes are given only for firm matches. Expanded clones get a size class; other rows say once, few or many, or leave the size out.

V	size	J	D	DNA	CDR3
TRBV9	NA	TRBJ2-3	NA	TGTGCCAGCAGGGGGAGTGCGGGGAGCCCCACAGATACGCAGTATTTT	CASRGSAGSPTDTQYF
TRBV6-1	NA	TRBJ1-1	NA	TGTGCCAGCAGTTATCAAGGGGACACTGAAGCTTTCTTT	CASSYQGDTEAFF
TRBV2	NA	TRBJ2-5	TRBD1	TGTGCCAGCCGACCTCCCTCGGGACAGACAAGAGTGGCCCAGTACTTC	CASRPPSGQTRVAQYF
TRBV18	NA	TRBJ1-1	NA	TGTGCCAGCTCACCCCGGGACACTGAAGCTTTCTTT	CASSPRDTEAFF
TRBV28	few	TRBJ2-3	TRBD1	TGTGCCAGCAGGACAGGGGGCACAGATACGCAGTATTTT	CASRTGGTDTQYF
TRBV7-9	NA	TRBJ2-1	NA	TGTGCCAGCAGCTTAGAGGTTGGGCCAGGAGGTAATGAGCAGTTCTTC	CASSLEVGPGGNEQFF
TRBV19	NA	TRBJ1-5	NA	TGTGCCAGTAGTATAGGACAGTCCACCAATCAGCCCCAGCATTTT	CASSIGQSTNQPQHF
TRBV28	NA	TRBJ2-3	TRBD2	TGTGCCAGCACCTTGGGACTAGCGGATTACACAGATACGCAGTATTTT	CASTLGLADYTDTQYF
TRBV18	NA	TRBJ2-2	NA	TGTGCCAGCTCACCAAGAGACACCGGGGAGCTGTTTTTT	CASSPRDTGELFF
TRBV29-1	NA	TRBJ2-2	NA	TGCAGCGTTGTCAGGACAGTCGGCGGGGAGCTGTTTTTT	CSVVRTVGGELFF
TRBV5-8	NA	TRBJ2-2	NA	TGTGCCAGCAGCCGTAAAAAAGTAATGCGGCGGGATTTCACCGGGGAGCTGTTTTTT	CASSRKKVMRRDFTGELFF
TRBV9	NA	TRBJ2-7	TRBD1	TGTGCCAGCAGCGTAGGAGGGGGCCTTCCCTACGAGCAGTACTTC	CASSVGGGLPYEQYF
TRBV29-1	NA	TRBJ2-1	NA	TGCAGCGCCGATCGCCGTGAGACACTTTATCCGAGAGCCTACAATGAGCAGTTCTTC	CSADRRETLYPRAYNEQFF
TRBV7-2	NA	TRBJ1-2	NA	TGTGCCAGCAGCTTAGTCATAGATTATGGCTACACCTTC	CASSLVIDYGYTF
TRBV29-1	NA	TRBJ1-5	NA	TGCAGCGCGGGAGGGGTCAATCAGCCCCAGCATTTT	CSAGGVNQPQHF
TRBV29-1	NA	TRBJ1-4	TRBD1	TGCAGCGTTACAGGGGGGAATGAAAAACTGTTTTTT	CSVTGGNEKLFF
TRBV30	NA	TRBJ2-2	TRBD2	TGTGCCTGTATGCCAGACAGACTAGCGGGACGGACCGGGGAGCTGTTTTTT	CACMPDRLAGRTGELFF
TRBV9	NA	TRBJ2-6	NA	TGTGCCAGCACCCCGGTCTCGTCTGGGGCCAACGTCCTGACTTTC	CASTPVSSGANVLTF
TRBV9	NA	TRBJ2-1	NA	TGTGCCAGCAGCGCTGGGGGGGCCGCCTACAATGAGCAGTTCTTC	CASSAGGAAYNEQFF
TRBV2	NA	TRBJ1-4	NA	TGTGCCAGTTCACAGGGAAGGAATGAAAAACTGTTTTTT	CASSQGRNEKLFF
TRBV7-8	NA	TRBJ2-5	TRBD1	TGTGCCAGCAGCGCACAGGGGGGTAAAGAGACCCAGTACTTC	CASSAQGGKETQYF
TRBV27	NA	TRBJ1-1	NA	TGTGCCAGCAGTCCCCGATGGCACATGAACACTGAAGCTTTCTTT	CASSPRWHMNTEAFF
TRBV7-9	NA	TRBJ2-5	TRBD1	TGTGCCAGCAGAGGGACGAGGACAGGGGAGGAAGAGACCCAGTACTTC	CASRGTRTGEEETQYF
TRBV7-9	NA	TRBJ1-4	TRBD1	TGTGCCAGCAGCCCGGACAGGGGAAGTGAAAAACTGTTTTTT	CASSPDRGSEKLFF
TRBV2	NA	TRBJ2-2	TRBD1	TGTGCCAGCAGTGGAGACAGGGCGGGCACCGGGGAGCTGTTTTTT	CASSGDRAGTGELFF
TRBV28	NA	TRBJ1-2	NA	TGTGCCAGCACGACCACAGGGTTGGCCGGCTACACCTTC	CASTTTGLAGYTF
TRBV7-8	few	TRBJ2-7	NA	TGTGCCAGCAGCCGGACATCCGCCTACGAGCAGTACTTC	CASSRTSAYEQYF
TRBV2	NA	TRBJ1-4	TRBD1	TGTGCCAGCAGTTCGGGACAGAAATTTACAACTAATGAAAAACTGTTTTTT	CASSSGQKFTTNEKLFF
TRBV27	NA	TRBJ1-1	NA	TGTGCCAGCAGTTTATCTGTGGACATGAACACTGAAGCTTTCTTT	CASSLSVDMNTEAFF
TRBV19	NA	TRBJ2-7	TRBD1	TGTGCCAGTAGTAGTAATTCGCTGGGGACAGGGATTAACGAGCAGTACTTC	CASSSNSLGTGINEQYF
TRBV5-1	NA	TRBJ1-2	TRBD1	TGCGCCAGCAGGACGGGGACAGCCTCCTATGGCTACACCTTC	CASRTGTASYGYTF
TRBV6-6	NA	TRBJ2-6	NA	TGTGCCAGCAGTTGGGCAGCTCCTGGGGCCAACGTCCTGACTTTC	CASSWAAPGANVLTF
TRBV7-2	NA	TRBJ1-4	NA	TGTGCCAGCAGCTTTACCCTGGACAGCTTTAATGAAAAACTGTTTTTT	CASSFTLDSFNEKLFF
TRBV7-9	NA	TRBJ2-4	NA	TGTGCCAGCAGCTTACCTCGGAGCCAGTACTTC	CASSLPRSQYF
TRBV7-6	NA	TRBJ1-1	NA	TGTGCCAGCAGCCACGCGGGGAACACTGAAGCTTTCTTT	CASSHAGNTEAFF
TRBV5-1	NA	TRBJ2-7	NA	TGCGCCAGCAGCTTTGCCGGGGACACGTGGCTCTACGAGCAGTACTTC	CASSFAGDTWLYEQYF
TRBV14	NA	TRBJ2-7	NA	TGTGCCAGCAGCCTAACCCCCCCCGGAGAGAAGTACTTC	CASSLTPPGEKYF
TRBV6-6	NA	TRBJ1-5	NA	TGTGCCAGCAGTTACCTACACAGGGCCGGTCAGCCCCAGCATTTT	CASSYLHRAGQPQHF
TRBV21-1	NA	TRBJ1-2	NA	TGTGCCAGCACCCCTAGCGCAGGGCTGTGGGATCTCTACACCTTC	CASTPSAGLWDLYTF
TRBV19	NA	TRBJ2-7	TRBD1	TGTGCCAGTAGCGCCGGGACAGGTTTTGAGTACGAGCAGTACTTC	CASSAGTGFEYEQYF
TRBV6-6	NA	TRBJ2-7	NA	TGTGCCAGCAGTACAGACTCGACAGGGACTCAACAGTACTTC	CASSTDSTGTQQYF
TRBV21-1	NA	TRBJ1-6	NA	TGTGCCAGCCAGCGCGGGACAGGGGTTTCACCCCTCCACTTT	CASQRGTGVSPLHF
TRBV5-5	NA	TRBJ1-5	NA	TGTGCCAGCAGCTCGCTGAGGGGGAATCAGCCCCAGCATTTT	CASSSLRGNQPQHF
TRBV7-6	NA	TRBJ2-7	NA	TGTGCCAGCAGCCCACTCGCGATGGACAGCTCCACCTACGAGCAGTACTTC	CASSPLAMDSSTYEQYF
TRBV29-1	NA	TRBJ1-4	NA	TGCAGCGTTGGATTTCAGCGGGATGAAAAACTGTTTTTT	CSVGFQRDEKLFF
TRBV7-9	NA	TRBJ1-1	NA	TGTGCCAGCACCCTCGCAGACACTGAAGCTTTCTTT	CASTLADTEAFF
TRBV1	NA	TRBJ2-1	NA	TGCACCAGCAGCCAAGATTTTACGGCCCCAAGAAGAGGCGATGAGCAGTTCTTC	CTSSQDFTAPRRGDEQFF
TRBV11-2	NA	TRBJ2-4	TRBD1	TGTGCCAGCAGCCAAGGACGGACAGGGGGCAACATTCAGTACTTC	CASSQGRTGGNIQYF
TRBV18	NA	TRBJ2-1	TRBD2	TGTGCCAGCTCGCTTACTAGCGGGGGTGGGTCCTACAATGAGCAGTTCTTC	CASSLTSGGGSYNEQFF
TRBV30	NA	TRBJ2-1	TRBD2	TGTGCCTGGAGCTCCCCCGAGGCTACTAGCGGGAGGATCGCCTACAATGAGCAGTTCTTC	CAWSSPEATSGRIAYNEQFF
TRBV6-5	NA	TRBJ1-5	NA	TGTGCCAGCAGACCCTTAGGGGGGGAAAATCAGCCCCAGCATTTT	CASRPLGGENQPQHF
TRBV2	few	TRBJ1-5	TRBD1	TGTGCCAGCACCGGACAGGGGACTCAGCCCCAGCATTTT	CASTGQGTQPQHF
TRBV6-5	NA	TRBJ1-2	NA	TGTGCCAGCACCACACCAGGCAGGGGCGATGGCTACACCTTC	CASTTPGRGDGYTF
TRBV19	NA	TRBJ2-2	NA	TGTGCCAGTAGTGGCCAAATTTACACCGGGGAGCTGTTTTTT	CASSGQIYTGELFF
TRBV7-9	NA	TRBJ2-3	TRBD2	TGTGCCAGCAGTTCACCTAGCGGGAGGAGACTTGGCACAGATACGCAGTATTTT	CASSSPSGRRLGTDTQYF